The 18 T cell receptor beta chains below were found in one sample sequenced in a study of OX40 agonist ivuxolimab in advanced cancers. Sequencing used immunoSEQ multiplex PCR; TCRdb keeps in-frame clones, though not all of them. The table records some 90,000 clones, 92% of them present only once. Sample: CD4+ or CD8+ T cells sorted from blood, taken in a trial of the OX40 agonist ivuxolimab. The origin of the receptors is an adult with an advanced solid tumor such as melanoma, head and neck, liver or kidney cancer.

This clone occurred a few times. The chain links TRBV29-1 to TRBJ1-1; TRBD1 agrees at 9 bases. Germline V gene sequence: CDR1 SQVTM, CDR2 ANQGSEA. After removal of 3 bases from V and 5 bases from J, the junction contained 1 base not matched to a gene. The CDR3 has 12 residues. CDR3 residues: CSVDGTGTEAFF. CDR3 in DNA: TGCAGCGTTGATGGGACAGGGACTGAAGCTTTCTTT.

V and J are TRBV29-1 and TRBJ1-2; D is possibly TRBD1 (5 bases). V lost 3 bases and J lost 3, with 8 bases in between. CDR3 length equals 12 residues. Per germline, CDR1 SQVTM and CDR2 ANQGSEA. Written as DNA, the CDR3 is TGCAGCGTTGATGTAGGGGACTATGGCTACACCTTC. Protein product: CSVDVGDYGYTF.

The genes are TRBV7-2 and TRBJ2-7; D not resolved. Germline CDR1 SGHTA, CDR2 FQGNSA. CDR3 length: 13 residues. V lost 4 bases to trimming and J lost 1 base, with 8 bases between them. DNA for the CDR3: TGTGCCAGCAGCTCTGACGTTTCCTACGAGCAGTACTTC. This gives the protein CASSSDVSYEQYF.

The chain recombines TRBV5-5 with TRBJ1-1, with D possibly TRBD1 on 5 matching bases. Germline CDR1 SGHKS, CDR2 YYEKEE (reference sequence). The CDR3 sequence is 14 residues long. The V and J ends lost 2 bases and 8 bases respectively, with 16 bases between them. As DNA, the CDR3 is TGTGCCAGCAGCTTAAGGGGCCGAGTTGTGGAAGCTTTCTTT. This translates into CASSLRGRVVEAFF.

This chain connects TRBV2 to TRBJ1-5, with D tentatively TRBD1 (5 bases). V was shortened by 7 bases and J by 2 bases, with 12 bases between the two germline ends. CDR1 and CDR2 (germline): SNHLY, FYNNEI. This CDR3 has 14 residues. CDR3 coding DNA: TGTGCCAGCACCCCTTGGGGGGGCAATCAGCCCCAGCATTTT. Translating it yields CASTPWGGNQPQHF.

The chain links TRBV19 to TRBJ2-7, with 8 bases lining up with TRBD1. The CDR3 sequence is 12 residues long. The V and J ends lost 6 bases and 6 bases, in that order; junction bases with no gene match: 4. Looked up from germline, CDR1 is LNHDA and CDR2 is SQIVND (reference sequence). For the CDR3, the DNA is TGTGCCAGTAGCACTGGACAGGGCGAGCAGTACTTC. It encodes CASSTGQGEQYF.

The gene calls are TRBV6-1 and TRBJ1-2; 9 bases fit TRBD1. The germline V gene encodes CDR1 MNHNS and CDR2 SASEGT. This CDR3 contains 13 residues. V was clipped by 5 bases and J by 7 bases; unmatched bases: 5. The CDR3 loop is CASSRDRASGYTF. The CDR3, as DNA: TGTGCCAGCAGTCGGGACAGGGCTTCTGGCTACACCTTC.

The chain joins TRBV7-6 to TRBJ2-6; 7 nucleotides align to TRBD1. The CDR3 length is 17 residues. Per germline, CDR1 SGHVS and CDR2 FNYEAQ. V lost 2 bases to trimming and J lost 0 bases; unmatched junction nucleotides: 4. The CDR3, as DNA: TGTGCCAGCAGCTTACGGGACAGTTTCTCTGGGGCCAACGTCCTGACTTTC. Encoded protein: CASSLRDSFSGANVLTF.

The rearrangement links TRBV9 to TRBJ2-3; no firm D call. Per the germline V gene, CDR1 is SGDLS and CDR2 is YYNGEE. CDR3 length: 17 amino acids. V was clipped by 0 bases and J by 2 bases, with 16 bases between them. The CDR3 sequence is CASSVDPLVRDTDTQYF. The DNA for the CDR3 is TGTGCCAGCAGCGTAGACCCTCTAGTTCGTGACACAGATACGCAGTATTTT.

This sequence joins TRBV5-1 and TRBJ1-2, with TRBD1 as a possible D gene (5 bases). Per germline, CDR1 SGHRS and CDR2 YFSETQ. This CDR3 region has 13 residues. The V gene lost 0 bases and the J gene lost 6 bases, with 9 bases spanning the gap. The CDR3: CASSLGGAHGYTF. The CDR3 coding sequence is TGCGCCAGCAGCTTGGGCGGGGCACATGGCTACACCTTC.

The chain's CDR3 is CASRGEQVYTGELFF. CDR3 nucleotides: TGTGCCAGCAGAGGAGAACAGGTCTACACCGGGGAGCTGTTTTTT. The J gene is TRBJ2-2, the V gene TRBV2, with D possibly being TRBD1 (5 bases). The germline CDR1 and CDR2 sequences are SNHLY and FYNNEI. The V gene lost 6 bases and the J gene lost 3 bases, with 14 bases spanning the gap. The CDR3 is made up of 15 amino acids. The full variable domain, completed using reference TRBV2 and TRBJ2-2, is EPEVTQTPSHQVTQMGQEVILRCVPISNHLYFYWYRQILGQKVEFLVSFYNNEISEKSEIFDDQFSVERPDGSNFTLKIRSTKLEDSAMYFCASRGEQVYTGELFFGEGSRLTVL.

The chain uses TRBV10-1 and TRBJ2-1; D gene uncertain. Germline loops: CDR1 WNHNN, CDR2 SYGVQD (reference sequence). CDR3 length equals 13 residues. The ends were cut back, 6 bases at V and 0 bases at J, with 6 bases in the middle. The CDR3 DNA sequence: TGCGCCAGCAGCCCCGGCTCCTACAATGAGCAGTTCTTC. Protein product: CASSPGSYNEQFF.

This chain links TRBV5-6 with TRBJ1-6, with 10 nucleotides matching TRBD1. J lost 3 bases, V lost 4 bases, and 1 base had no gene match. The CDR3 extends over 15 amino acids. The V gene's germline CDR1 is SGHDT and CDR2 YYEEEE. Here the CDR3 reads CASSDRGLYNSPLHF. In DNA, the CDR3 is TGTGCCAGCAGCGACAGGGGGCTCTATAATTCACCCCTCCACTTT. The complete variable domain, with remaining parts taken from reference TRBV5-6 and TRBJ1-6, reads DAGVTQSPTHLIKTRGQQVTLRCSPKSGHDTVSWYQQALGQGPQFIFQYYEEEERQRGNFPDRFSGHQFPNYSSELNVNALLLGDSALYLCASSDRGLYNSPLHFGNGTRLTVT.

The chain links TRBV25-1 to TRBJ1-1, with D maybe TRBD1 (6 bases). Trimming took 6 bases from V and 4 from J, leaving 12 bases between them. The CDR3 loop spans 13 amino acids. Germline-derived CDR1 and CDR2 are MGHDK and SYGVNS. CDR3 DNA sequence: TGTGCCAGCAGCCAGGGACACCTCACTGAAGCTTTCTTT. As protein: CASSQGHLTEAFF.

This clone was seen a single time. The rearrangement uses TRBV4-1 and TRBJ2-3; 8 nucleotides align to TRBD1. V lost 1 base and J lost 2; bases outside the gene matches: 2. Germline V gene sequence: CDR1 MGHRA, CDR2 YSYEKL. The CDR3 extends over 15 amino acids. The CDR3 loop is CASSQVQGATDTQYF. CDR3 in DNA: TGCGCCAGCAGCCAAGTGCAGGGGGCCACAGATACGCAGTATTTT.

The chain has TRBV5-4 and TRBJ2-3; D unresolved. The CDR3 contains 14 residues. The germline gives CDR1 SGHNT, CDR2 YYREEE (reference sequence). Trimming removed 0 bases at V and 6 bases at J, with 11 bases between. The CDR3 here is CASSLEATADTQYF. CDR3 nucleotides: TGTGCCAGCAGCTTGGAGGCTACCGCCGATACGCAGTATTTT.

The chain recombines TRBV2 with TRBJ2-1; 8 positions agree with TRBD2. In germline, CDR1 is SNHLY, CDR2 FYNNEI. With 4 bases clipped from V and 4 bases from J, the junction kept 6 bases outside the gene matches. CDR3 length: 15 amino acids. The CDR3 reads CASSAGRANYNEQFF. CDR3 DNA: TGTGCCAGCAGTGCCGGGAGGGCCAATTACAATGAGCAGTTCTTC.

The chain employs TRBV28 and TRBJ2-5; 8 nucleotides agree with TRBD1. The J call could be wrong; TRBJ2-7 is a better fit for the DNA end. The CDR3 covers 15 residues. Germline CDR1 reads MDHEN; CDR2 reads SYDVKM. The CDR3 reads CASSPPDRVSYEQYF. The DNA of the CDR3 is TGTGCCAGCAGCCCCCCGGACAGGGTCTCCTACGAGCAGTACTTC.